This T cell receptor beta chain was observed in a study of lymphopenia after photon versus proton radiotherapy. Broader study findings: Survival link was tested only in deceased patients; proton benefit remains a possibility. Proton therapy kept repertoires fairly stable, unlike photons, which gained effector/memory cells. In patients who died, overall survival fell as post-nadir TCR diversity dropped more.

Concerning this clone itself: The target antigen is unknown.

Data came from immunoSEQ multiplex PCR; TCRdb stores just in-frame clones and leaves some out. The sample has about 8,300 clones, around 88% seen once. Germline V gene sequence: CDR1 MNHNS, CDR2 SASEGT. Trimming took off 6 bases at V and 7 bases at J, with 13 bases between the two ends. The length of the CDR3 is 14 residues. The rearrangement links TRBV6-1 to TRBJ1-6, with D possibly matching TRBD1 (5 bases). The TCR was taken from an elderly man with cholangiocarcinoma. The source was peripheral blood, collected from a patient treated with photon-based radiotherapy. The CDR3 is CASRLQDRNSPLHF. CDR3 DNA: TGTGCCAGCAGGTTACAGGATCGGAATTCACCCCTCCACTTT.